This passage covers 30 T cell receptor beta chains from one sample sequenced in a study of cytomegalovirus exposure and HLA in healthy donors. The PCR was carried out with 60 Vbeta primers and 13 Jbeta primers. Profiled with immunoSEQ multiplex PCR; TCRdb holds only in-frame clones, not every one. This listing includes approximately 180,000 clones. Sequencing was done on a sample of PBMCs. These receptors all stem from a man aged 30-40 years in good health and CMV-seronegative.

J is TRBJ1-4 and V is TRBV27; the D gene is possibly TRBD1 (5 bases). This CDR3 is 13 amino acids long. Germline V lookup: CDR1 MNHEY, CDR2 SMNVEV (reference sequence). Trimming removed 6 bases from V and 3 bases from J, with 8 bases in between. The CDR3 DNA reads as TGTGCCAGCAGAGGCAGGGCTAATGAAAAACTGTTTTTT. Its protein is CASRGRANEKLFF.

V gene TRBV7-2 combines with J gene TRBJ2-4; 12 bases map to TRBD1. CDR1 is SGHTA and CDR2 is FQGNSA in the germline V gene. The CDR3 totals 15 residues. J lost 13 bases, V lost 4 bases, and 11 bases had no gene match. This CDR3 is CASSSRDRGRSEQYF. CDR3 in DNA: TGTGCCAGCAGCTCCCGGGACAGGGGGCGAAGTGAGCAGTACTTC.

The J gene is TRBJ1-1, the V gene TRBV18, with TRBD1 as a possible D gene (5 bases). The CDR3 covers 18 residues. Per the germline V gene, CDR1 is KGHSH and CDR2 is LQKENI. V dropped 3 bases and J dropped 0 bases, with 20 bases sitting between them. CDR3 sequence (DNA): TGTGCCAGCTCACCCACTGCGTTCGGGGGAGGGATGAACACTGAAGCTTTCTTT. Protein product: CASSPTAFGGGMNTEAFF.

The CDR3 region has the DNA TGTGCCAGCAGTTATTCAGCAGGTCCTCTGAGCACTGAAGCTTTCTTT. Residues: CASSYSAGPLSTEAFF. V usage is TRBV6-5 and J usage is TRBJ1-1; D is unresolved. This CDR3 spans 16 amino acids. Germline V gives CDR1 MNHEY, CDR2 SVGAGI. Trimming shortened V by 3 bases and J by 4 bases, and 18 bases separated the two germline ends.

The chain combines TRBV4-1 with TRBJ2-1; D is unclear. V was shortened by 1 base and J by 4 bases, with 5 bases between the two germline ends. This CDR3 comprises 13 residues. Germline V CDR1 and CDR2: MGHRA, YSYEKL. DNA for the CDR3: TGCGCCAGCAGCCAAGCCGCGTACAATGAGCAGTTCTTC. Its translation: CASSQAAYNEQFF.

V usage is TRBV5-4 and J usage is TRBJ2-1; 9 bases agree with TRBD2. The V gene end was trimmed by 0 bases and the J gene end by 2 bases; junction bases not matched to a gene: 6. Per the germline V gene, CDR1 is SGHNT and CDR2 is YYREEE (reference sequence). The CDR3 runs 17 residues. Written as DNA, the CDR3 is TGTGCCAGCAGCTTGGAAGGACTAGCGCAACCCTACAATGAGCAGTTCTTC. It encodes CASSLEGLAQPYNEQFF.

CDR3 nucleotides: TGTGCCAGCAGTCTGGACAGGGACTCCTACGAGCAGTACTTC. Translation: CASSLDRDSYEQYF. The chain combines TRBV6-5 with TRBJ2-5; 8 positions agree with TRBD1. With the DNA end fitting TRBJ2-7 better, the J assignment may be wrong. The CDR3 runs 14 residues. The germline gives CDR1 MNHEY, CDR2 SVGAGI.

The chain is built from TRBV14 and TRBJ2-3; the D is unclear. Trimming cost V 4 bases and J 2 bases, with 13 bases left between them. Germline CDR1 SGHDN, CDR2 FVKESK. The CDR3 consists of 15 residues. The CDR3 here is CASSLWRGPTDTQYF. As DNA, the CDR3 is TGTGCCAGCAGCCTTTGGCGCGGCCCCACAGATACGCAGTATTTT.

The chain has TRBV28 and TRBJ1-1, with D hard to call. Trimming stripped 1 base from V and 1 base from J, with 4 bases between. CDR3 size: 13 residues. From germline, CDR1 is MDHEN and CDR2 SYDVKM. CDR3 in DNA: TGTGCCAGCAGTTTATTCTCGAACACTGAAGCTTTCTTT. Its protein is CASSLFSNTEAFF.

In DNA, the CDR3 is TGTGCCAGCTCACCCCTACAGGGGTTTGGAGCTGAAGCTTTCTTT. It codes for CASSPLQGFGAEAFF. The J gene is TRBJ1-1, the V gene TRBV18; 7 nucleotides agree with TRBD1. Germline CDR1 is KGHSH and CDR2 is LQKENI. CDR3 length: 15 amino acids. V dropped 3 bases and J dropped 6; count of bases not matched to a gene: 10. Full variable domain (remainder filled in from reference TRBV18 and TRBJ1-1): NAGVMQNPRHLVRRRGQEARLRCSPMKGHSHVYWYRQLPEEGLKFMVYLQKENIIDESGMPKERFSAEFPKEGPSILRIQQVVRGDSAAYFCASSPLQGFGAEAFFGQGTRLTVV.

The chain is built from TRBV2 and TRBJ1-2, with TRBD1 identical over 9 bases. Germline CDR1 SNHLY, CDR2 FYNNEI. Trimming cost V 4 bases and J 1 base; bases outside gene matches: 7. The CDR3 spans 16 residues. The DNA of the CDR3 is TGTGCCAGCAGTGGGGACAGGGCCCCGCTTAACTATGGCTACACCTTC. This encodes CASSGDRAPLNYGYTF.

V is TRBV18 and J is TRBJ1-1; 12 bases line up with TRBD1. The V segment lost 1 base and the J segment 4 bases; nucleotides outside the gene matches: 10. CDR3 length equals 18 residues. Germline V gene sequence: CDR1 KGHSH, CDR2 LQKENI. The CDR3 loop reads CASSPQKGTGGLGTEAFF. As DNA, the CDR3 is TGTGCCAGCTCACCACAAAAAGGGACAGGGGGCCTGGGCACTGAAGCTTTCTTT. Filled out from reference TRBV18 and TRBJ1-1, the complete variable domain reads NAGVMQNPRHLVRRRGQEARLRCSPMKGHSHVYWYRQLPEEGLKFMVYLQKENIIDESGMPKERFSAEFPKEGPSILRIQQVVRGDSAAYFCASSPQKGTGGLGTEAFFGQGTRLTVV.

V gene TRBV7-6 combines with J gene TRBJ2-5; TRBD1 matches 7 bases. Germline loops: CDR1 SGHVS, CDR2 FNYEAQ. Trimming at V came to 2 bases and at J to 2 bases, leaving 20 bases not matched to a gene. CDR3 length: 20 residues. The CDR3 loop reads CASSLRPTPNRGDRQETQYF. For the CDR3, the DNA is TGTGCCAGCAGCTTACGTCCCACCCCTAACAGGGGCGATCGTCAAGAGACCCAGTACTTC.

This chain links TRBV28 with TRBJ2-4; D might be TRBD1 (7 bases). CDR1 is MDHEN, CDR2 SYDVKM, per germline. V lost 6 bases and J 7 bases, leaving 22 bases between the germline ends. This CDR3 region has 16 residues. The CDR3 DNA is TGTGCCAGCAGCCATCTCAGGCAGTCAGGGGGGAACATTCAGTACTTC. The encoded protein is CASSHLRQSGGNIQYF.

The chain joins TRBV28 to TRBJ2-7; 10 bases align to TRBD2. The CDR3 runs to 17 residues. The germline V gene encodes CDR1 MDHEN and CDR2 SYDVKM. The trim removed 3 bases at V and 2 bases at J, leaving 10 bases unmatched. The chain's CDR3 is CASSFGVGLAATYEQYF. In nucleotides, the CDR3 is TGTGCCAGCAGTTTCGGTGTTGGACTAGCGGCAACCTACGAGCAGTACTTC.

The rearrangement joins TRBV11-3 to TRBJ2-7; TRBD1 aligns across 11 bases. Germline V gives CDR1 SGHNT, CDR2 YENEEA. Unmatched junction bases numbered 3, after V lost 4 bases and J lost 4 bases. The length of the CDR3 is 14 residues. CDR3 protein: CASSSWDRGYEQYF. CDR3 DNA: TGTGCCAGCAGCTCCTGGGACAGGGGGTACGAGCAGTACTTC.

This sequence joins TRBV10-1 and TRBJ2-1, with 9 bases matching TRBD2. Germline loops: CDR1 WNHNN, CDR2 SYGVQD (reference sequence). The CDR3 has 21 residues. The V and J ends lost 4 bases and 1 base, in that order; junction bases with no gene match: 20. Written as DNA, the CDR3 is TGCGCCAGCAGTGGACACGGGATGGATAGCGGGGGACGGAGGTCCTACAATGAGCAGTTCTTC. As protein: CASSGHGMDSGGRRSYNEQFF.

The CDR3 nucleotides are TGCGCCAGCAGCGTGGCCCAGGGGGCCATGAACACTGAAGCTTTCTTT. Translation gives CASSVAQGAMNTEAFF. This chain uses TRBV5-1 with TRBJ1-1, with 8 bases aligning to TRBD1. V shed 4 bases and J 0 bases; nucleotides not matched to a gene: 8. The CDR3 has 16 amino acids. Germline lookup yields CDR1 SGHRS and CDR2 YFSETQ.

The V call is TRBV29-1, the J call TRBJ2-3, with 11 positions matching TRBD2. CDR3 size: 14 residues. CDR1 is SQVTM and CDR2 is ANQGSEA in the germline V gene. The junction had 4 bases not matched to a gene; V was cut back by 4 bases and J by 4 bases. CDR3 protein: CSVALAGGADTQYF. The CDR3 bases are TGCAGCGTTGCCCTAGCGGGAGGTGCAGATACGCAGTATTTT.

V usage is TRBV5-6 and J usage is TRBJ1-2; 9 nucleotides align to TRBD1. Germline loops: CDR1 SGHDT, CDR2 YYEEEE. The CDR3 has 17 amino acids. The J segment lost 3 bases and the V segment lost 1 base, leaving 10 bases of the junction unmatched. CDR3 bases: TGTGCCAGCAGCTTGCGGGACAGGGTTCTTCGGGACTATGGCTACACCTTC. Protein sequence: CASSLRDRVLRDYGYTF. Together with reference TRBV5-6 and TRBJ1-2, the CDR3 gives the full variable domain: DAGVTQSPTHLIKTRGQQVTLRCSPKSGHDTVSWYQQALGQGPQFIFQYYEEEERQRGNFPDRFSGHQFPNYSSELNVNALLLGDSALYLCASSLRDRVLRDYGYTFGSGTRLTVV.

V usage is TRBV9 and J usage is TRBJ2-7, with 8 bases that match TRBD1. J gave up 1 base and V 0 bases, and 3 bases lay outside the gene matches. Germline V gene lookup returns CDR1 SGDLS and CDR2 YYNGEE. The CDR3 length is 15 residues. CDR3 sequence (DNA): TGTGCCAGCAGCGTAGGGACAGGGTTATCCTACGAGCAGTACTTC. Protein sequence: CASSVGTGLSYEQYF.

The rearrangement links TRBV6-1 to TRBJ1-2, with 8 nucleotides matching TRBD1. Germline V gives CDR1 MNHNS, CDR2 SASEGT. The CDR3 is made up of 16 amino acids. V shed 3 bases, J shed 0 bases, and the junction held 6 bases outside the gene matches. The CDR3 protein is CASSDHGTGTNYGYTF. CDR3 nucleotides: TGTGCCAGCAGTGATCACGGGACAGGCACTAACTATGGCTACACCTTC.

This chain links TRBV29-1 with TRBJ1-4, with D tentatively TRBD1 (6 bases). This CDR3 has 14 residues. Germline loops: CDR1 SQVTM, CDR2 ANQGSEA. V was trimmed by 6 bases and J by 0 bases, leaving 11 bases between them. DNA of the CDR3: TGCAGCGTGGCCAGGGGTACAACTAATGAAAAACTGTTTTTT. Translating gives CSVARGTTNEKLFF. Full variable domain (rest looked up from reference TRBV29-1 and TRBJ1-4): SAVISQKPSRDICQRGTSLTIQCQVDSQVTMMFWYRQQPGQSLTLIATANQGSEATYESGFVIDKFPISRPNLTFSTLTVSNMSPEDSSIYLCSVARGTTNEKLFFGSGTQLSVL.

The gene calls are TRBV6-5 and TRBJ1-5, with no clear D. The CDR3 consists of 15 residues. Germline CDR1 and CDR2: MNHEY and SVGAGI. Trimming pared 4 bases from V and 3 bases from J, leaving 13 bases between. CDR3 sequence reads: CASSSRPTPNQPQHF. The DNA for the CDR3 is TGTGCCAGCAGTTCCCGCCCTACTCCCAATCAGCCCCAGCATTTT.

The rearrangement joins TRBV6-1 to TRBJ2-3, with 7 bases that match TRBD2. The germline gives CDR1 MNHNS, CDR2 SASEGT. This CDR3 contains 17 residues. Trimming removed 2 bases from V and 2 bases from J; junction bases left unmatched: 10. The CDR3 sequence is CASSENAPGLNTDTQYF. CDR3 nucleotide sequence: TGTGCCAGCAGTGAAAATGCTCCGGGACTAAACACAGATACGCAGTATTTT.

The gene calls are TRBV4-1 and TRBJ2-2, with 10 bases identical to TRBD1. V lost 1 base and J lost 3; bases outside the gene matches: 5. CDR1 is MGHRA, CDR2 YSYEKL, per germline. The CDR3 runs to 17 residues. Written as DNA, the CDR3 is TGCGCCAGCAGCCAAGTAGTCGGGACAGGGGACACCGGGGAGCTGTTTTTT. Protein: CASSQVVGTGDTGELFF.

The rearrangement links TRBV2 to TRBJ2-7; 8 nucleotides match TRBD2. V lost 10 bases and J lost 0; bases outside the gene matches: 14. Germline CDR1 reads SNHLY; CDR2 reads FYNNEI. This CDR3 has 16 amino acids. The CDR3 nucleotides are TGTGCCATCACGCCTCGGGAGGGTGGACGCTCCTACGAGCAGTACTTC. Translation gives CAITPREGGRSYEQYF.

The rearrangement links TRBV6-1 to TRBJ1-5; 10 bases align to TRBD1. Trimming removed 4 bases from V and 9 bases from J; junction bases left unmatched: 3. The CDR3 runs to 13 residues. Germline assignment: CDR1 MNHNS and CDR2 SASEGT. The CDR3, as DNA: TGTGCCAGCAGTGCGACAGGGGGCCTGCCCCAGCATTTT. Translated: CASSATGGLPQHF.

The rearrangement joins TRBV10-1 to TRBJ2-1, with 10 bases matching TRBD2. This CDR3 has 15 residues. Germline loops: CDR1 WNHNN, CDR2 SYGVQD (reference sequence). V lost 3 bases and J lost 5; bases outside the gene matches: 4. The CDR3 nucleotides are TGCGCCAGCAGTGACTGGACTAGCGGAGACAATGAGCAGTTCTTC. It encodes CASSDWTSGDNEQFF.

This sequence joins TRBV27 and TRBJ2-3, with 12 bases matching TRBD2. Unmatched junction bases numbered 2, after V lost 4 bases and J lost 0 bases. This CDR3 has 16 residues. Germline V gives CDR1 MNHEY, CDR2 SMNVEV (reference sequence). CDR3 nucleotides: TGTGCCAGCAGTTCCACTAGCGGGGGGAGCACAGATACGCAGTATTTT. Translating gives CASSSTSGGSTDTQYF.